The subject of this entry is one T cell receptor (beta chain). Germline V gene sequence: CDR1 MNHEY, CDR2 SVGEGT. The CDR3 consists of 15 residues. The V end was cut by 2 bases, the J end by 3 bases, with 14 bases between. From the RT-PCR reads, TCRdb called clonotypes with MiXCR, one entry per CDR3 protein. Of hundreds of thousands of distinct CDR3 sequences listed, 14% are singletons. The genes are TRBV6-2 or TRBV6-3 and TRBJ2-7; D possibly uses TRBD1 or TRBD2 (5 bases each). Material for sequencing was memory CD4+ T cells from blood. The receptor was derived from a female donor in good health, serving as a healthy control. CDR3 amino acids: CASSYSGRGVYEQYF. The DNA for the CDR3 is TGTGCCAGCAGTTACAGCGGTCGGGGCGTCTACGAGCAGTACTTC.